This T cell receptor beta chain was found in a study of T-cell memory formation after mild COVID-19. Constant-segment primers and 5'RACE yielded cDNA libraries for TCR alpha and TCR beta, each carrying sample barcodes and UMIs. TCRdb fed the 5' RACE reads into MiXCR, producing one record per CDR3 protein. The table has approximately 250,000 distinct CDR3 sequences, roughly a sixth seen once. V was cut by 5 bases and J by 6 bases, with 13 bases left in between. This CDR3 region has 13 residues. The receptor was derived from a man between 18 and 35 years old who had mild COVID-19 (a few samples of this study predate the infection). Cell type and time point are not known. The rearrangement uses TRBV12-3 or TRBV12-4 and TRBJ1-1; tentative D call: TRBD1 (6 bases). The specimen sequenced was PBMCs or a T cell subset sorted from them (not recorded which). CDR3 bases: TGTGCCAGCAGTCCAGGGGAGATGCCTGAAGCTTTCTTT. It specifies CASSPGEMPEAFF.